This entry features one TCR beta chain sequence. V was trimmed by 1 base and J by 0 bases, leaving 12 bases between them. The CDR3 has 16 amino acids. Germline CDR1 is MGHRA and CDR2 is YSYEKL. This entry belongs to a study of T cell changes during pregnancy in multiple sclerosis. Data came from immunoSEQ multiplex PCR; TCRdb stores just in-frame clones and leaves some out. The table has 30,000 to 35,000 clones, 85% to 90% seen once. The sequence was collected from a female donor with multiple sclerosis, enrolled in a pregnancy study. Source: CD8+ T cells from peripheral blood mononuclear cells, taken in the third trimester of pregnancy. J is TRBJ1-1 and V is TRBV4-1; D may be TRBD1 (6 bases). The CDR3: CASSQASGTLNTEAFF. CDR3 DNA: TGCGCCAGCAGCCAAGCCTCCGGGACACTGAACACTGAAGCTTTCTTT.